This T cell receptor (beta chain) was profiled in a study of cytomegalovirus exposure and HLA in healthy donors. Healthy individuals who donated bone marrow served as the donors. This clone was recorded a few times. It was with 60 Vbeta and 13 Jbeta primers that the PCR ran. Produced via immunoSEQ multiplex PCR; TCRdb's table is partial and in-frame only. The sample comprises around 200,000 clones, 70% of which are singletons, and less than 3% rests with the top ten. Trimming took 6 bases from V and 4 from J, leaving 20 bases between them. CDR3 length: 15 residues. Germline-derived CDR1 and CDR2 are SGHRS and YFSETQ.

The TCR comes from a middle-aged man in good health and CMV-seropositive. V gene TRBV5-1 combines with J gene TRBJ2-7, with D tentatively TRBD2 (7 bases). The sequenced sample was PBMCs. The CDR3 is CASTPGGGPRYEQYF. The CDR3 DNA sequence: TGCGCCAGCACCCCTGGGGGGGGCCCGAGGTACGAGCAGTACTTC.